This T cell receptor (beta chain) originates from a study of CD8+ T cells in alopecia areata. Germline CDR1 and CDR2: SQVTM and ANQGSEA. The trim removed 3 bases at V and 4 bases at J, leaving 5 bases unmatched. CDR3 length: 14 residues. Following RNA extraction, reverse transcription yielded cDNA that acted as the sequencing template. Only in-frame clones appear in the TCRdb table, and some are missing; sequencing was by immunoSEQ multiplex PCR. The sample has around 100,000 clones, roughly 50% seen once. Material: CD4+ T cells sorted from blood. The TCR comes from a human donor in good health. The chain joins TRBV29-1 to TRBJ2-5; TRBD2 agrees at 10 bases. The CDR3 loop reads CSVDGLAGAETQYF. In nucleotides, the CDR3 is TGCAGCGTTGACGGGCTAGCGGGGGCAGAGACCCAGTACTTC. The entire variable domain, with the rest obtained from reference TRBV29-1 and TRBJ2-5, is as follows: SAVISQKPSRDICQRGTSLTIQCQVDSQVTMMFWYRQQPGQSLTLIATANQGSEATYESGFVIDKFPISRPNLTFSTLTVSNMSPEDSSIYLCSVDGLAGAETQYFGPGTRLLVL.